What follows is one T cell receptor beta chain and its context. Its cognate antigen is unknown. CDR3 length: 19 amino acids. V gave up 7 bases and J gave up 2 bases; unmatched junction bases: 22. Per germline, CDR1 SQVTM and CDR2 ANQGSEA. The targeted sequencing depth was 1 in 200,000 to 1 in 1 million T cells. TCRdb's copy holds only in-frame clones and misses some; the assay was immunoSEQ multiplex PCR. The sample consists of tens of thousands of clones, approximately 57% of them appearing once. The data derive from a study of cytotoxic CD8 clonotypes in ibrutinib-treated CLL. Study in general: With a range of 6 to 36, the median treatment time before response samples were taken was under 15 months. Whole-study results and caveats: At the start, clonality exceeded age-matched healthy donors and followed circulating CD8+ T-cell counts. Private clonotypes, not public ones, expanded at ibrutinib response.

The chain combines TRBV29-1 with TRBJ2-3; 9 bases fit TRBD2. The receptor was derived from a human donor with chronic lymphocytic leukemia. Material: PBMCs, obtained after 12 months of ibrutinib treatment. The CDR3 loop is CSAHGPGGYSGGLTDTQYF. CDR3 in DNA: TGCAGCGCTCATGGCCCCGGCGGATATAGCGGGGGCCTCACAGATACGCAGTATTTT.